The 22 T cell receptor beta chains given below trace back to one sample, sequenced in a study of T cell clusters in autoimmune cytopenias. TRB was amplified from roughly 250 ng of peripheral blood genomic DNA per sample. Multiplex touch-down PCR amplified TRB using TRB-A and TRB-B pools in one tube. TCRdb derives one entry per CDR3 protein from the multiplex PCR reads, leaving out DNA. The repertoire table contains 5,500 to 7,500 distinct CDR3 sequences. The sample consisted of peripheral blood. The receptors derive from a human donor with an autoimmune cytopenia or autoimmune hepatitis (not recorded which).

The chain combines TRBV12-3 or TRBV12-4 with TRBJ1-3; TCRdb selects TRBD1, and the lack of DNA leaves this call unchecked. This CDR3 is 15 amino acids long. The CDR3 loop is CATTEQGAFGNTIYF.

Judged by frequency, this clonotype is medium-sized. CDR3 loop: CASSPLPGHEQYF. V is TRBV19 and J is TRBJ2-7; checking the TCRdb D call of TRBD1 is not possible without DNA. The CDR3 covers 13 residues. Germline CDR1 is LNHDA and CDR2 is SQIVND (reference sequence).

This sequence joins TRBV6-1 and TRBJ1-2. Germline V gives CDR1 MNHNS, CDR2 SASEGT. The CDR3 covers 14 residues. The CDR3: CASSEASRNYGYTF.

Frequency places this clonotype as medium-sized. The genes are TRBV5-5 and TRBJ1-5; the D gene TCRdb calls, TRBD1, cannot be checked with no DNA. CDR1 and CDR2 from the germline V gene are SGHKS and YYEKEE (reference sequence). This CDR3 comprises 14 residues. CDR3 loop: CASSLVAGTQPQHF.

The chain's CDR3 is CASSRGLATDTQYF. The V call is TRBV7-9, the J call TRBJ2-3. There are 14 residues in the CDR3. CDR1 and CDR2 (germline): SEHNR, FQNEAQ (reference sequence).

Its frequency marks this clonotype as large. This chain uses TRBV29-1 with TRBJ2-2; there is no DNA to check the TCRdb D call of TRBD1. Looked up from germline, CDR1 is SQVTM and CDR2 is ANQGSEA. The CDR3 totals 13 residues. CDR3 protein: CSVVPQGTGELFF.

CDR3: CASSPKVSGGDTDTQYF. V and J are TRBV6-2 or TRBV6-3 and TRBJ2-3; as DNA is missing, the TRBD2 call by TCRdb cannot be tested. This CDR3 comprises 17 residues. The V gene's germline CDR1 is MNHEY and CDR2 SVGEGT.

This clonotype is identified as medium-sized (0.01 to 0.1%) from frequency. The J gene is TRBJ2-3, the V gene TRBV27; TCRdb names TRBD2, which stays unverified in the absence of DNA. Germline V lookup: CDR1 MNHEY, CDR2 SMNVEV (reference sequence). The CDR3 runs to 14 residues. CDR3 region: CASSILVGTDTQYF.

V and J are TRBV28 and TRBJ2-6. Per the germline V gene, CDR1 is MDHEN and CDR2 is SYDVKM. This CDR3 has 17 amino acids. This CDR3 is CASSLVDYTSGANVLTF.

This clonotype ranks as medium-sized (0.01 to 0.1%) in terms of frequency. The chain carries TRBV15 and TRBJ2-7; absent DNA, TCRdb's TRBD1 call cannot be checked. Germline-derived CDR1 and CDR2 are LNHNV and YYDKDF (reference sequence). CDR3 size: 14 residues. The CDR3 reads CATSKGQGTYEQYF.

This clonotype is deemed medium-sized by its frequency. V and J are TRBV29-1 and TRBJ2-2; the TRBD1 assignment by TCRdb is unverifiable without DNA. Germline-derived CDR1 and CDR2 are SQVTM and ANQGSEA. The CDR3 consists of 17 residues. The CDR3: CSVNSGGGSRYTGELFF.

The rearrangement joins TRBV5-4 to TRBJ1-6; TCRdb's D call, TRBD1, is unchecked because there is no DNA. CDR3 length equals 16 residues. The germline gives CDR1 SGHNT, CDR2 YYREEE (reference sequence). This chain's CDR3 is CASSRFDRGPNSPLHF. Filled out from reference TRBV5-4 and TRBJ1-6, the complete variable domain reads ETGVTQSPTHLIKTRGQQVTLRCSSQSGHNTVSWYQQALGQGPQFIFQYYREEENGRGNFPPRFSGLQFPNYSSELNVNALELDDSALYLCASSRFDRGPNSPLHFGNGTRLTVT.

V and J are TRBV27 and TRBJ1-3. The CDR3 loop spans 13 amino acids. Germline V gene sequence: CDR1 MNHEY, CDR2 SMNVEV (reference sequence). The CDR3 sequence is CASSSGSGNTIYF.

The rearrangement joins TRBV5-4 to TRBJ1-2; TCRdb lists TRBD1, though no DNA is available to test this call. There are 16 residues in the CDR3. CDR1 and CDR2 from the germline V gene are SGHNT and YYREEE (reference sequence). The CDR3: CASSLDAGPWTSGYTF.

This clonotype counts as medium-sized by frequency. This sequence joins TRBV6-5 and TRBJ2-6; TCRdb calls TRBD2, which cannot be checked without DNA. This CDR3 region has 17 residues. Germline V CDR1 and CDR2: MNHEY, SVGAGI. CDR3 residues: CASSLGLAETGANVLTF.

This clonotype registers medium-sized by frequency. The rearrangement joins TRBV18 to TRBJ2-3; TCRdb proposes TRBD2, but this gene call is untestable without DNA. The germline V gene encodes CDR1 KGHSH and CDR2 LQKENI. The CDR3 contains 14 residues. The CDR3 protein is CASSASGSVDTQYF.

The V gene is TRBV7-2, the J gene TRBJ2-1; TCRdb lists TRBD2, though no DNA is available to test this call. The CDR3 is made up of 15 amino acids. Germline V gene lookup returns CDR1 SGHTA and CDR2 FQGNSA. The CDR3 is CASSPLAGVGNEQFF.

The chain combines TRBV4-3 with TRBJ1-2. Germline CDR1 and CDR2: LGHNA and YSLEER. This CDR3 comprises 15 residues. The CDR3 reads CASSQDQGRLLPHTF.

The gene calls are TRBV18 and TRBJ2-3; TCRdb lists TRBD2, though no DNA is available to test this call. This CDR3 is built from 19 residues. Germline V lookup: CDR1 KGHSH, CDR2 LQKENI. CDR3 amino acids: CASSPLSKAGAGITDTQYF.

This clonotype is deemed medium-sized by its frequency. This chain uses TRBV12-3 or TRBV12-4 with TRBJ2-2; the TCRdb call, TRBD2, lacks DNA for checking. The CDR3 has 16 amino acids. This CDR3 is CASSPLAGGHIGELFF.

In terms of frequency, this clonotype is medium-sized (0.01 to 0.1%). The chain recombines TRBV5-6 with TRBJ2-6. CDR1 and CDR2 from the germline V gene are SGHDT and YYEEEE. The CDR3 loop spans 16 amino acids. The CDR3 reads CASSSGPSSGANVLTF.

This clonotype is labeled medium-sized based on frequency. The chain is built from TRBV5-4 and TRBJ2-6. Germline lookup yields CDR1 SGHNT and CDR2 YYREEE (reference sequence). The length of the CDR3 is 15 residues. CDR3: CASSSGNSGANVLTF.